This TCR beta chain was retrieved from a study of a mutant IDH1 vaccine in newly diagnosed glioma (dated by TCRdb to about 2021). Context from the whole study: Patients were given eight vaccinations, in weeks 1, 3, 5, 7, 11, 15, 19 and 23, which matched visits V03 through V10. Vaccination started 4-6 weeks after radiotherapy alone, or was given together with temozolomide cycles in the groups whose treatment included chemotherapy. Prior to enrollment, patients had been given standard therapy consisting of radiotherapy alone, temozolomide alone, or radiochemotherapy with temozolomide, with the combination given to most patients. For exploratory analyses, 25 to 30 treated patients had longitudinal TCRB deep sequencing done wherever samples were available. Of the 25 to 40 treated patients, about 60% were male and approximately 38% were female, and the mean age was roughly 40 years. Six visits were used for peripheral blood collection: V03 (baseline), V05, V07, V10, V12 and V13.

A note on this clone: Its target antigen remains unknown. Base qualities are not provided; no much larger clone lies one nucleotide away.

CDR1 SEHNR and CDR2 FQNEAQ are derived from the germline V gene (reference sequence). The CDR3, from cysteine to phenylalanine, totals 14 residues. CDR3 DNA is the only sequence kept; it has 42 bases, read in frame from the first base. The germline ends are 15 bases apart after V is trimmed by 0 bases and J by 12 bases. Beyond this particular receptor, the publication reports: PBMC samples for TCRB deep sequencing were selected based on availability. Immune responses induced by the vaccine were seen in around 93% of patients across multiple MHC alleles. The authors stated that sample limitations prevented analyses of patient blood samples from being reproduced. No apparent relationship was observed between pseudoprogression and alterations in the top peripheral T cell clonotypes detected by TCRB sequencing.

Library method: the immunoSEQ multiplex PCR assay. Rearranged TCR beta chain sequences were amplified using the hsTCRB Kit according to the manufacturer's protocol. TCRB libraries were sequenced on an Illumina MiSeq. The study's processing was this. The proprietary platform of the kit vendor was used for demultiplexing, trimming and gene mapping. The source is immuneACCESS, and TCRdb retained only in-frame sequences with V and J called. Part of the clones is not carried over; for the studies checked, unresolved V genes explain less than half of this, and the remainder is unexplained. The V and J calls and clone size were taken over from that table, and D and trimming were inferred from the DNA. The sample table contains some 35,000 clones; only one count was recorded for roughly 76% of them. Of the sample, 9% to 14% is held by the ten largest clones. Reading the label with the study, this specimen's time point is: week 5, during vaccination. Every vaccine dose consisted of 300 ug of a 20-mer mutant IDH1 peptide in Montanide, administered subcutaneously together with topical imiquimod. The donors had newly diagnosed IDH1-mutant astrocytomas of WHO grade 3 or 4 that showed loss of nuclear ATRX. The samples were drawn from NOA16, a multicentre, single-arm, open-label phase I trial in Germany that tested a mutant IDH1 peptide vaccine in humans for the first time. The DNeasy Blood and Tissue Kit was used to extract genomic DNA from EDTA blood for TCRB sequencing.

The rearranged chain carries TRBV7-9 and TRBJ2-1; matching of 7 bases hints at TRBD2 as the D gene. The source material was PBMCs, sampled from a glioma patient whose treatment included an IDH1 peptide vaccine. This receptor was identified in a man aged 45-65 years with glioma. The CDR3 protein is CASSLAGGPGRQFF. The sequenced DNA is TGTGCCAGCAGCTTAGCGGGGGGGCCGGGTCGGCAGTTCTTC.